One and the same sample provided the 10 T cell receptor beta chains below, sequenced in a study of blood T cells in healthy people across ages. Then a second PCR, running about 7 to 11 cycles, was carried out with a sample-barcoded 5' primer and a J-beta primer mix. TCRdb ran MiXCR on the 5' RACE reads and lists one entry per CDR3 protein. The sample includes about 1.1 million distinct CDR3 sequences, around two fifths of them seen just once. Material for sequencing was blood. The receptors here all came from a man aged 18 to 29 in good health.

This clonotype has only a few counts. The chain links TRBV4-3 to TRBJ1-2; 8 bases are shared with TRBD1. CDR3 length: 17 residues. The germline V gene has CDR1 LGHNA and CDR2 YSLEER. The ends lost 0 bases at V and 4 bases at J; junction bases unmatched: 10. The CDR3 sequence is CASSQDPLGQGGYGYTF. DNA for the CDR3: TGCGCCAGCAGCCAAGATCCGCTCGGACAGGGCGGCTATGGCTACACCTTC.

V usage is TRBV4-3 and J usage is TRBJ2-2; TRBD2 might be the D (6 bases). Germline loops: CDR1 LGHNA, CDR2 YSLEER. V lost 0 bases to trimming and J lost 2 bases, with 10 bases between them. CDR3 length equals 16 residues. The CDR3 loop reads CASSQEAGYNTGELFF. As DNA, the CDR3 is TGCGCCAGCAGCCAAGAGGCGGGATATAACACCGGGGAGCTGTTTTTT.

CDR3 amino acids: CASSKQGGGGPYTDTQYF. The CDR3 DNA sequence: TGTGCCAGCAGCAAACAGGGCGGTGGGGGGCCGTACACAGATACGCAGTATTTT. The chain combines TRBV7-2 with TRBJ2-3; either TRBD1 or TRBD2 may fit D (6 bases each). V was pared by 5 bases and J by 2 bases, with 23 bases between. Germline assignment: CDR1 SGHTA and CDR2 FQGNSA. The CDR3 consists of 18 residues.

V gene TRBV5-1 combines with J gene TRBJ2-7; D is uncertain. Trimming removed 0 bases at V and 5 bases at J, with 15 bases between. The germline CDR1 and CDR2 sequences are SGHRS and YFSETQ. There are 15 residues in the CDR3. The CDR3 nucleotides read TGCGCCAGCAGCTTGGCCGTTCCCGGGTACGACGAGCAGTACTTC. Protein: CASSLAVPGYDEQYF.

V usage is TRBV6-5 and J usage is TRBJ1-1; D perhaps matches TRBD1 (6 bases). Trimming took off 9 bases at V and 0 bases at J, with 11 bases between the two ends. In germline, CDR1 is MNHEY, CDR2 SVGAGI. The length of the CDR3 is 13 residues. CDR3 DNA sequence: TGTGCCAGAAACAGGGTTCTGAACACTGAAGCTTTCTTT. Residues: CARNRVLNTEAFF.

The chain links TRBV6-5 to TRBJ2-3, with D possibly being TRBD1 (6 bases). CDR3 length: 16 residues. In germline, CDR1 is MNHEY, CDR2 SVGAGI. Trimming took 6 bases from V and 0 from J, leaving 16 bases between them. The CDR3 sequence is CASSVDRRSSTDTQYF. The CDR3 nucleotides are TGTGCCAGCAGCGTCGACAGGAGATCTAGCACAGATACGCAGTATTTT.

A few counts support this clonotype. DNA of the CDR3: TGCAGTGCTAGAGGCGGGGGATCCCCCTACGAGCAGTACTTC. Encoded protein: CSARGGGSPYEQYF. This chain uses TRBV20-1 with TRBJ2-7; 7 nucleotides match TRBD2. The germline V gene encodes CDR1 DFQATT and CDR2 SNEGSKA (reference sequence). The CDR3 spans 14 residues. J was trimmed by 2 bases and V by 1 base; bases with no gene match: 5.

The chain combines TRBV30 with TRBJ2-5; no clear D gene. The CDR3 is 15 residues long. V shed 2 bases and J shed 3 bases, with 16 bases lying between them. The germline CDR1 and CDR2 sequences are GTSNPN and SVGIG (reference sequence). The CDR3 spells CAWSPTLGFEETQYF. CDR3 in DNA: TGTGCCTGGAGTCCGACCCTAGGTTTCGAAGAGACCCAGTACTTC.

In its sample, this clonotype was seen a few times. The chain links TRBV20-1 to TRBJ2-3; 11 bases align to TRBD1. V lost 6 bases to trimming and J lost 3 bases; unmatched junction nucleotides: 5. Germline V gene sequence: CDR1 DFQATT, CDR2 SNEGSKA (reference sequence). CDR3 length: 14 amino acids. The CDR3 nucleotides are TGCAGTGCCCATGGGACAGGGGGGACAGATACGCAGTATTTT. It encodes CSAHGTGGTDTQYF.

This clonotype was seen only a few times. J is TRBJ2-3 and V is TRBV15; D gene ambiguous. Trimming shortened V by 0 bases and J by 0 bases, and 10 bases separated the two germline ends. The CDR3 sequence is 16 residues long. Germline-derived CDR1 and CDR2 are LNHNV and YYDKDF (reference sequence). The CDR3 sequence: CATSRDLVTSTDTQYF. The CDR3 DNA follows: TGTGCCACCAGCAGAGATCTCGTCACTAGCACAGATACGCAGTATTTT.